Listed here are 26 T cell receptor beta chains from one sample, sequenced in a study of brain T cells in children with intractable seizures. As for time point: blood from clinic visit 5 months post-surgery; TSC patient then seizure free. The method was immunoSEQ multiplex PCR; TCRdb's version includes in-frame clones alone and lacks a portion of them. The repertoire includes 340,000 or so clones, 93% of them detected once, and roughly 6% sits in the top ten. This material consisted of peripheral blood, taken approximately 5 months after surgery. These receptors were collected from a boy under two years old with tuberous sclerosis and intractable seizures.

V and J are TRBV7-9 and TRBJ1-2; D is unresolved. V was cut by 3 bases and J by 6 bases, with 17 bases left in between. Germline V gene lookup returns CDR1 SEHNR and CDR2 FQNEAQ (reference sequence). CDR3 size: 15 residues. The DNA for the CDR3 is TGTGCCAGCAGCTTCAGGTACGACGTCCCTGATGGCTACACCTTC. Translated, it gives CASSFRYDVPDGYTF. Together with reference TRBV7-9 and TRBJ1-2, the CDR3 gives the full variable domain: DTGVSQNPRHKITKRGQNVTFRCDPISEHNRLYWYRQTLGQGPEFLTYFQNEAQLEKSRLLSDRFSAERPKGSFSTLEIQRTEQGDSAMYLCASSFRYDVPDGYTFGSGTRLTVV.

This chain connects TRBV3-1 (or the pseudogene TRBV3-2) to TRBJ2-5, with TRBD2 matching 8 bases. V trimming: 1 base; J trimming: 1 base; junction bases outside the gene matches: 5. Germline V gene sequence: CDR1 LGHDT, CDR2 YNNKEL (reference sequence). The CDR3 consists of 16 residues. CDR3 in amino acids: CASSQGASGPQETQYF. The CDR3 DNA sequence: TGTGCCAGCAGCCAAGGGGCTAGCGGGCCCCAAGAGACCCAGTACTTC.

The CDR3, as DNA: TGTGCCAGCAGTTATTCAGATACGCAGTATTTT. This translates into CASSYSDTQYF. This chain connects TRBV6-6 to TRBJ2-3; no firm D call. CDR1 and CDR2 (germline): MNHNY, SVGAGI (reference sequence). Trimming shortened V by 3 bases and J by 4 bases, and 2 bases separated the two germline ends. CDR3 length: 11 amino acids.

V and J are TRBV18 and TRBJ1-2; D unclear. Trimming left V 3 bases short and J 4 bases short, with 21 bases between. The CDR3 spans 17 residues. CDR1 is KGHSH and CDR2 is LQKENI in the germline V gene. The CDR3 sequence is CASSPATAGNPLYGYTF. The CDR3 bases are TGTGCCAGCTCACCGGCTACGGCTGGTAACCCACTCTATGGCTACACCTTC.

This clone was seen just once. The CDR3 region has the DNA TGTGCCACCAGTGATTTGTGGAGGGGAAATACGCAGTATTTT. Translation: CATSDLWRGNTQYF. J is TRBJ2-3 and V is TRBV24-1; TRBD2 is a possible D gene (6 bases). V lost 0 bases and J 7 bases, leaving 10 bases between the germline ends. Germline V CDR1 and CDR2: KGHDR, SFDVKD. This CDR3 spans 14 amino acids.

This clone came up a few times. The chain couples TRBV12-3 or TRBV12-4 to TRBJ2-1, with D hard to call. The V and J ends lost 2 bases and 8 bases respectively, with 7 bases between them. The CDR3 consists of 12 residues. CDR3 sequence: CASSLFSHEQFF. The CDR3 region has the DNA TGTGCCAGCAGTTTATTCTCCCATGAGCAGTTCTTC.

This clone was counted a single time. The rearrangement joins TRBV4-1 to TRBJ2-1, with 15 bases matching TRBD2. Losses at the gene ends were 4 bases for V and 6 bases for J; bases not matched to a gene: 19. CDR1 is MGHRA and CDR2 is YSYEKL in the germline V gene. The CDR3 length is 21 residues. CDR3 bases: TGCGCCAGCAGCCCTATGCCGTCCGGGACTAGCGGGGGGATTAACGGCAATGAGCAGTTCTTC. Its translation: CASSPMPSGTSGGINGNEQFF.

The chain employs TRBV13 and TRBJ2-1, with D maybe TRBD1 (5 bases). V dropped 2 bases and J dropped 0 bases, with 14 bases sitting between them. Germline V gene sequence: CDR1 PRHDT, CDR2 FYEKMQ (reference sequence). The CDR3 has 17 amino acids. For the CDR3, the DNA is TGTGCCAGCAGCTTAAGGGGCACACCGAGCTCCTACAATGAGCAGTTCTTC. Its translation: CASSLRGTPSSYNEQFF.

The rearrangement joins TRBV5-6 to TRBJ1-1; D remains ambiguous. Trimming took 5 bases from V and 0 from J, leaving 8 bases between them. This CDR3 comprises 13 residues. CDR1 SGHDT and CDR2 YYEEEE come from the germline V gene. The CDR3 protein is CASRSTVNTEAFF. The CDR3 region has the DNA TGTGCCAGCAGATCTACAGTGAACACTGAAGCTTTCTTT.

The chain has TRBV6-5 and TRBJ1-1; D gene unclear. The CDR3 has 14 amino acids. The germline gives CDR1 MNHEY, CDR2 SVGAGI. Between the trimmed V and J ends, which lost 2 bases and 0 bases, there was a span of 7 bases. The CDR3 DNA follows: TGTGCCAGCAGTTACCATAACATGAACACTGAAGCTTTCTTT. Protein: CASSYHNMNTEAFF.

CDR3 loop: CASSFRRPIGILAKNIQYF. For the CDR3, the DNA is TGTGCCAGCAGTTTTAGGCGTCCCATAGGGATACTAGCCAAAAACATTCAGTACTTC. The gene calls are TRBV28 and TRBJ2-4; no definite D call. Looked up from germline, CDR1 is MDHEN and CDR2 is SYDVKM. The CDR3 sequence is 19 residues long. V lost 3 bases to trimming and J lost 0 bases, with 21 bases between them. The whole variable domain, filled in from reference TRBV28 and TRBJ2-4, reads DVKVTQSSRYLVKRTGEKVFLECVQDMDHENMFWYRQDPGLGLRLIYFSYDVKMKEKGDIPEGYSVSREKKERFSLILESASTNQTSMYLCASSFRRPIGILAKNIQYFGAGTRLSVL.

The V gene is TRBV6-5, the J gene TRBJ2-7, with 12 bases aligning to TRBD2. CDR1 and CDR2 (germline): MNHEY, SVGAGI. The CDR3 has 15 residues. V gave up 5 bases and J gave up 4 bases; unmatched junction bases: 6. The CDR3 is CASSPMTSGRYEQYF. The DNA of the CDR3 is TGTGCCAGCAGTCCGATGACTAGCGGGAGATACGAGCAGTACTTC.

The chain combines TRBV6-6 with TRBJ1-1; TRBD1 aligns across 10 bases. Trimming at V came to 2 bases and at J to 11 bases, leaving 8 bases not matched to a gene. Per the germline V gene, CDR1 is MNHNY and CDR2 is SVGAGI (reference sequence). CDR3 size: 14 residues. In nucleotides, the CDR3 is TGTGCCAGCAGTTACGGGACAGGGGATGTCGGCGCTTTCTTT. Protein product: CASSYGTGDVGAFF.

This clone was counted once. The genes are TRBV5-4 and TRBJ2-2, with 9 bases that match TRBD2. CDR3 length: 15 residues. The junction had 8 bases not matched to a gene; V was cut back by 4 bases and J by 7 bases. CDR1 is SGHNT and CDR2 is YYREEE in the germline V gene (reference sequence). The CDR3 loop is CASSRIAGDVGELFF. CDR3 DNA: TGTGCCAGCAGCCGCATAGCGGGAGACGTCGGGGAGCTGTTTTTT.

The rearrangement uses TRBV5-1 and TRBJ2-5; maybe TRBD2 (6 bases). Germline V gene sequence: CDR1 SGHRS, CDR2 YFSETQ. Trimming took 4 bases from V and 2 from J, leaving 24 bases between them. The CDR3 loop spans 18 amino acids. CDR3: CASSPHTYRDWVQETQYF. CDR3 coding DNA: TGCGCCAGCAGCCCGCACACTTACCGGGACTGGGTACAAGAGACCCAGTACTTC.

The chain couples TRBV14 to TRBJ1-1, with 7 bases that match TRBD1. The CDR3 spans 14 residues. The V and J ends lost 2 bases and 1 base, in that order; junction bases with no gene match: 1. CDR1 is SGHDN and CDR2 is FVKESK in the germline V gene. This CDR3 is CASSQQGGNTEAFF. The CDR3 DNA sequence: TGTGCCAGCAGCCAACAGGGGGGGAACACTGAAGCTTTCTTT.

The rearrangement uses TRBV5-6 and TRBJ2-2; TRBD1 matches at 8 bases. CDR1 and CDR2 from the germline V gene are SGHDT and YYEEEE. J was trimmed by 0 bases and V by 1 base; bases with no gene match: 5. This CDR3 spans 17 amino acids. CDR3 in DNA: TGTGCCAGCAGCTTGTGGGGGACAGGAGCGAACACCGGGGAGCTGTTTTTT. It specifies CASSLWGTGANTGELFF.

CDR3 DNA sequence: TGTGCCAGCGCCGCGCCGTATGGCTACACCTTC. Amino acids: CASAAPYGYTF. V gene TRBV25-1 combines with J gene TRBJ1-2, with D uncertain. V lost 8 bases to trimming and J lost 5 bases, with 9 bases between them. The CDR3 runs 11 residues. Germline V gives CDR1 MGHDK, CDR2 SYGVNS.

V usage is TRBV5-1 and J usage is TRBJ1-3; D call uncertain. The germline CDR1 and CDR2 sequences are SGHRS and YFSETQ. Trimming removed 7 bases from V and 8 bases from J, with 10 bases in between. This CDR3 spans 11 amino acids. This CDR3 is CASGYLDTIYF. Written as DNA, the CDR3 is TGCGCCAGCGGGTACCTCGACACCATATATTTT.

The rearrangement joins TRBV19 to TRBJ2-7; TRBD1 matches at 11 bases. The junction had 2 bases not matched to a gene; V was cut back by 5 bases and J by 2 bases. Looked up from germline, CDR1 is LNHDA and CDR2 is SQIVND (reference sequence). This CDR3 spans 14 amino acids. In nucleotides, the CDR3 is TGTGCCAGTAGTGGACAGGGGGCCACCTACGAGCAGTACTTC. It translates to CASSGQGATYEQYF. The full variable domain, rest sourced from reference TRBV19 and TRBJ2-7, is DGGITQSPKYLFRKEGQNVTLSCEQNLNHDAMYWYRQDPGQGLRLIYYSQIVNDFQKGDIAEGYSVSREKKESFPLTVTSAQKNPTAFYLCASSGQGATYEQYFGPGTRLTVT.

This chain uses TRBV18 with TRBJ2-4, with D unresolved. The germline CDR1 and CDR2 sequences are KGHSH and LQKENI. V gave up 0 bases and J gave up 3 bases, with 12 bases separating them. The CDR3 spans 16 residues. This CDR3 is CASSPPRLSSKNIQYF. CDR3 DNA sequence: TGTGCCAGCTCACCACCGCGGCTTAGTAGCAAAAACATTCAGTACTTC.

The CDR3 DNA sequence: TGCAGTGCTAGTCAACTAGTGCCAGGGGAGCAGTACTTC. It specifies CSASQLVPGEQYF. The V and J genes are TRBV20-1 and TRBJ2-7; D is possibly TRBD1 or TRBD2 (5 bases each). The CDR3 is made up of 13 amino acids. With 3 bases removed from V and 7 bases from J, the gap between germline ends came to 16 bases. CDR1 and CDR2 (germline): DFQATT, SNEGSKA (reference sequence).

The chain combines TRBV5-6 with TRBJ1-1, with 9 positions matching TRBD1. Germline CDR1 is SGHDT and CDR2 is YYEEEE. There are 14 residues in the CDR3. J lost 0 bases, V lost 4 bases, and 1 base had no gene match. CDR3 protein: CASSRTGVNTEAFF. CDR3 bases: TGTGCCAGCAGCCGGACAGGGGTGAACACTGAAGCTTTCTTT.

This chain uses TRBV5-1 with TRBJ1-2; possible D gene TRBD1, 5 bases. Germline CDR1 is SGHRS and CDR2 is YFSETQ. V was shortened by 7 bases and J by 0 bases, with 10 bases between the two germline ends. The length of the CDR3 is 13 residues. The chain's CDR3 is CASGTGTNYGYTF. CDR3 coding DNA: TGCGCCAGCGGGACGGGAACTAACTATGGCTACACCTTC.

The gene calls are TRBV5-4 and TRBJ1-2; 7 bases line up with TRBD1. This CDR3 region has 15 residues. From germline, CDR1 is SGHNT and CDR2 YYREEE (reference sequence). Trimming removed 5 bases from V and 2 bases from J; junction bases left unmatched: 9. CDR3 region: CASRLDAGQNYGYTF. As DNA, the CDR3 is TGTGCCAGCAGACTAGACGCGGGACAGAACTATGGCTACACCTTC.

CDR3 sequence reads: CASSQERTTYEQFF. In DNA form, the CDR3 reads TGTGCCAGCAGCCAAGAGCGGACTACCTATGAGCAGTTCTTC. V is TRBV4-2 and J is TRBJ2-1, with D tentatively TRBD2 (6 bases). This CDR3 is 14 amino acids long. V lost 0 bases to trimming and J lost 8 bases, with 11 bases between them. Germline V CDR1 and CDR2: LGHNA, YNFKEQ.